The next 27 T cell receptor beta chains were all read from a single sample in a study of cytomegalovirus exposure and HLA in healthy donors. The protocol was immunoSEQ multiplex PCR, while the TCRdb copy is restricted to in-frame clones and leaves out a portion. The sample lists 140,000 or so clones; roughly 89% were seen once. Sequences were obtained from PBMCs. All receptors come from a man aged 18 to 30 in good health and CMV-seropositive.

The CDR3 coding sequence is TGTGCCAGCAGCGGTCCGGGACTAGCGGCCTACAATGAGCAGTTCTTC. This sequence encodes CASSGPGLAAYNEQFF. This chain connects TRBV5-6 to TRBJ2-1; 11 bases are shared with TRBD2. The CDR3 extends over 16 amino acids. J was trimmed by 2 bases and V by 4 bases; bases with no gene match: 5. CDR1 and CDR2 from the germline V gene are SGHDT and YYEEEE.

This clone was picked up a small number of times. The chain combines TRBV18 with TRBJ1-1; 7 bases are shared with TRBD1. The CDR3 loop spans 14 amino acids. V lost 3 bases to trimming and J lost 3 bases; unmatched junction nucleotides: 4. Germline values: CDR1 KGHSH, CDR2 LQKENI. CDR3: CASSPNRGDTEAFF. CDR3 in DNA: TGTGCCAGCTCACCTAACAGGGGAGACACTGAAGCTTTCTTT.

The V and J genes are TRBV7-3 and TRBJ1-2; 10 nucleotides line up with TRBD1. The V and J ends lost 4 bases and 8 bases, in that order; junction bases with no gene match: 10. Germline assignment: CDR1 SGHTA and CDR2 FQGTGA. There are 15 residues in the CDR3. The DNA of the CDR3 is TGTGCCAGCAGCTCGCAGACAGGGGGCTTGGGAGGCTACACCTTC. This codes for CASSSQTGGLGGYTF.

The V gene is TRBV5-1, the J gene TRBJ1-2, with 11 bases lining up with TRBD1. Losses at the gene ends were 4 bases for V and 6 bases for J; bases not matched to a gene: 5. This CDR3 is 14 amino acids long. Looked up from germline, CDR1 is SGHRS and CDR2 is YFSETQ. Here the CDR3 DNA reads TGCGCCAGCAGCCCAGGACAGGGGGCGCATGGCTACACCTTC. Amino acid sequence: CASSPGQGAHGYTF. Complete variable domain (other parts from reference TRBV5-1 and TRBJ1-2): KAGVTQTPRYLIKTRGQQVTLSCSPISGHRSVSWYQQTPGQGLQFLFEYFSETQRNKGNFPGRFSGRQFSNSRSEMNVSTLELGDSALYLCASSPGQGAHGYTFGSGTRLTVV.

The count of this clone is one. The V call is TRBV28, the J call TRBJ1-1, with 8 bases identical to TRBD1. Germline CDR1 MDHEN, CDR2 SYDVKM. The V segment lost 6 bases and the J segment 7 bases; nucleotides outside the gene matches: 10. This CDR3 is built from 14 residues. CDR3 nucleotide sequence: TGTGCCAGCAGGGACAGGGTGAGGTCAAATGAAGCTTTCTTT. This gives the protein CASRDRVRSNEAFF.

This clone was counted once. V usage is TRBV19 and J usage is TRBJ2-3; D gene unclear. The CDR3 loop spans 14 amino acids. Deletions cut 4 bases from V and 0 bases from J, with 8 bases between. CDR1 is LNHDA, CDR2 SQIVND, per germline (reference sequence). The CDR3 spells CASSTYGSTDTQYF. In DNA form, the CDR3 reads TGTGCCAGTAGTACGTACGGGAGCACAGATACGCAGTATTTT.

This clone appeared a single time. The genes are TRBV27 and TRBJ2-1; 9 nucleotides match TRBD2. Germline V gene data show CDR1 as MNHEY and CDR2 as SMNVEV (reference sequence). The ends lost 6 bases at V and 4 bases at J; junction bases unmatched: 7. This CDR3 has 15 residues. In DNA, the CDR3 is TGTGCCAGCAGCCCCGGGACTAGCACTTACAATGAGCAGTTCTTC. It yields the protein CASSPGTSTYNEQFF.

The rearrangement uses TRBV4-1 and TRBJ2-5, with 8 nucleotides matching TRBD2. J was trimmed by 5 bases and V by 2 bases; bases with no gene match: 4. CDR3 size: 14 residues. Germline assignment: CDR1 MGHRA and CDR2 YSYEKL. The CDR3 spells CASSQLAGGETQYF. CDR3 DNA sequence: TGCGCCAGCAGCCAACTAGCGGGCGGGGAGACCCAGTACTTC.

This chain connects TRBV5-1 to TRBJ1-3, with unresolved D. This CDR3 contains 13 residues. The V and J ends lost 3 bases and 4 bases respectively, with 8 bases between them. Germline V gene lookup returns CDR1 SGHRS and CDR2 YFSETQ. DNA for the CDR3: TGCGCCAGCAGCTGGGAGCGGGGAAACACCATATATTTT. This codes for CASSWERGNTIYF.

The chain employs TRBV13 and TRBJ2-5; 14 bases are a match to TRBD2. The CDR3 spans 15 residues. Germline V gives CDR1 PRHDT, CDR2 FYEKMQ (reference sequence). J gave up 4 bases and V 3 bases, and 1 base lay outside the gene matches. DNA for the CDR3: TGTGCCAGCAGCTTGGGACTAGCGGGAGTAGAGACCCAGTACTTC. Protein: CASSLGLAGVETQYF.

The V and J genes are TRBV5-5 and TRBJ2-6; D is perhaps TRBD1 (5 bases). Trimming pared 1 base from V and 0 bases from J, leaving 8 bases between. In germline, CDR1 is SGHKS, CDR2 YYEKEE (reference sequence). The CDR3 is made up of 16 amino acids. CDR3 residues: CASSLQTASGANVLTF. CDR3 bases: TGTGCCAGCAGCTTGCAGACAGCCTCTGGGGCCAACGTCCTGACTTTC.

In DNA form, the CDR3 reads TGCGCCAGCAGCCATCCGGGACAGGGATACACAGATACGCAGTATTTT. It is translated as CASSHPGQGYTDTQYF. The chain has TRBV5-1 and TRBJ2-3; TRBD1 matches at 9 bases. Germline lookup yields CDR1 SGHRS and CDR2 YFSETQ. The CDR3 is 16 residues long. The V segment lost 4 bases and the J segment 2 bases; nucleotides outside the gene matches: 8. Full variable domain (outside the CDR3, taken from reference TRBV5-1 and TRBJ2-3): KAGVTQTPRYLIKTRGQQVTLSCSPISGHRSVSWYQQTPGQGLQFLFEYFSETQRNKGNFPGRFSGRQFSNSRSEMNVSTLELGDSALYLCASSHPGQGYTDTQYFGPGTRLTVL.

The V and J genes are TRBV4-1 and TRBJ1-5; D is undetermined. The CDR3 is 16 amino acids. Trimming removed 0 bases at V and 3 bases at J, with 12 bases between. CDR1 is MGHRA and CDR2 is YSYEKL in the germline V gene. The CDR3 protein is CASSQDFTIPNQPQHF. The CDR3 bases are TGCGCCAGCAGCCAAGATTTCACAATTCCCAATCAGCCCCAGCATTTT.

V and J are TRBV11-3 and TRBJ2-7; the match to TRBD1 covers 8 bases. CDR1 and CDR2 (germline): SGHNT, YENEEA. There are 18 residues in the CDR3. Trimming cost V 2 bases and J 1 base; bases outside gene matches: 13. CDR3 nucleotide sequence: TGTGCCAGCAGCTTAATCCCCCTTACAGGGGGGCATTCCTACGAGCAGTACTTC. As protein: CASSLIPLTGGHSYEQYF.

The J gene is TRBJ1-2, the V gene TRBV19; 12 nucleotides align to TRBD1. The germline V gene encodes CDR1 LNHDA and CDR2 SQIVND (reference sequence). This CDR3 comprises 16 residues. The V and J ends lost 5 bases and 6 bases, in that order; junction bases with no gene match: 10. The CDR3 region is CASSVSGTGGADGYTF. For the CDR3, the DNA is TGTGCCAGTAGTGTCTCCGGGACAGGGGGCGCGGATGGCTACACCTTC.

The sample holds one count of this clone. The V gene is TRBV7-9, the J gene TRBJ2-7, with D tentatively TRBD2 (6 bases). This CDR3 has 18 residues. Germline CDR1 reads SEHNR; CDR2 reads FQNEAQ (reference sequence). V shed 5 bases and J shed 2 bases, with 25 bases lying between them. CDR3 region: CASSNLETSSGRAYEQYF. The CDR3, as DNA: TGTGCCAGCAGCAATCTGGAGACTAGTTCAGGTAGGGCCTACGAGCAGTACTTC.

V usage is TRBV6-1 and J usage is TRBJ1-1, with D perhaps matching TRBD1 (6 bases). The V gene lost 4 bases and the J gene lost 0 bases, with 15 bases spanning the gap. Germline-derived CDR1 and CDR2 are MNHNS and SASEGT. The CDR3 covers 16 residues. This CDR3 reads CASSVTGRGMNTEAFF. CDR3 DNA: TGTGCCAGCAGTGTCACAGGGAGGGGAATGAACACTGAAGCTTTCTTT.

The V and J genes are TRBV6-1 and TRBJ1-1; D is ambiguous. Looked up from germline, CDR1 is MNHNS and CDR2 is SASEGT. The CDR3 has 15 amino acids. Trimming left V 4 bases short and J 1 base short, with 13 bases between. Written as DNA, the CDR3 is TGTGCCAGCAGTGGCGGTGTTGCTACGAACACTGAAGCTTTCTTT. Protein sequence: CASSGGVATNTEAFF.

The rearrangement links TRBV11-2 to TRBJ2-7; 8 nucleotides agree with TRBD1. CDR1 is SGHAT and CDR2 is FQNNGV in the germline V gene. The CDR3 loop spans 15 amino acids. J was trimmed by 3 bases and V by 7 bases; bases with no gene match: 11. CDR3 sequence reads: CASTLGQASYYEQYF. CDR3 sequence (DNA): TGTGCCAGCACCTTGGGACAGGCCAGTTACTACGAGCAGTACTTC.

The rearrangement uses TRBV9 and TRBJ2-2; TRBD2 matches 12 bases. After removal of 0 bases from V and 7 bases from J, the junction contained 7 bases not matched to a gene. The CDR3 totals 17 residues. CDR1 is SGDLS and CDR2 is YYNGEE in the germline V gene. The CDR3 is CASSVAPSGGAGGELFF. CDR3 nucleotides: TGTGCCAGCAGCGTAGCCCCTAGCGGGGGGGCCGGCGGGGAGCTGTTTTTT.

This clone has a handful of counts. The chain joins TRBV13 to TRBJ2-5; D remains ambiguous. The CDR3 runs 13 residues. Trimming shortened V by 0 bases and J by 2 bases, and 4 bases separated the two germline ends. The germline V gene has CDR1 PRHDT and CDR2 FYEKMQ (reference sequence). The CDR3 reads CASSLGTQETQYF. The CDR3 region has the DNA TGTGCCAGCAGCTTAGGGACACAAGAGACCCAGTACTTC.

The CDR3 DNA sequence: TGTGCCAGCAGCTTAGTCACAGGGGCAGATACGCAGTATTTT. Its protein product is CASSLVTGADTQYF. The chain is built from TRBV7-9 and TRBJ2-3; 7 bases fit TRBD1. The CDR3 spans 14 residues. V shed 1 base and J 4 bases; nucleotides not matched to a gene: 2. Germline V gene data show CDR1 as SEHNR and CDR2 as FQNEAQ (reference sequence).

As for this clone: A junction end diverges from the germline sequence, so it may reflect a read error. The chain carries TRBV5-4 and TRBJ2-1; 9 bases map to TRBD2. This CDR3 has 16 amino acids. CDR1 SGHNT and CDR2 YYREEE come from the germline V gene (reference sequence). CDR3: CASRFGGRASYNEQFF. CDR3 nucleotide sequence: TGTGCCAGCCGCTTCGGCGGGAGGGCCTCCTACAATGAGCAGTTCTTC.

The V call is TRBV28, the J call TRBJ1-2, with 10 positions matching TRBD1. Germline V gene sequence: CDR1 MDHEN, CDR2 SYDVKM. Trimming at V came to 5 bases and at J to 7 bases, leaving 7 bases not matched to a gene. The CDR3 is 14 amino acids. In nucleotides, the CDR3 is TGTGCCAGCAGTCGGACAGGGGGGGTAGCTGGCTACACCTTC. Amino acids: CASSRTGGVAGYTF.

V and J are TRBV13 and TRBJ1-2; 8 positions match TRBD1. V lost 5 bases to trimming and J lost 8 bases; unmatched junction nucleotides: 7. The germline V gene has CDR1 PRHDT and CDR2 FYEKMQ (reference sequence). This CDR3 is built from 13 residues. The chain's CDR3 is CASSRDRGEGYTF. CDR3 sequence (DNA): TGTGCCAGCAGCCGAGACAGGGGAGAAGGCTACACCTTC.

V gene TRBV9 combines with J gene TRBJ2-3, with D uncertain. Germline lookup yields CDR1 SGDLS and CDR2 YYNGEE. Trimming cost V 0 bases and J 5 bases, with 13 bases left between them. The CDR3 covers 15 residues. The DNA of the CDR3 is TGTGCCAGCAGCGTAGGGCAGAACGAATTAGATACGCAGTATTTT. This sequence encodes CASSVGQNELDTQYF.

The chain carries TRBV19 and TRBJ2-7; 14 positions agree with TRBD2. Germline V gene lookup returns CDR1 LNHDA and CDR2 SQIVND (reference sequence). The CDR3 loop spans 15 amino acids. V shed 5 bases, J shed 4 bases, and the junction held 4 bases outside the gene matches. The CDR3 DNA is TGTGCCAGTAGTCACGGGACTAGCGGGAGTTACGAGCAGTACTTC. It yields the protein CASSHGTSGSYEQYF.